These 31 T cell receptor beta chains share one sample of origin, sequenced in a study of T cell responses to AZD1222 COVID-19 vaccine. Clones were read by immunoSEQ multiplex PCR, and TCRdb kept only the in-frame ones, dropping some. The data contain around 130,000 clones, roughly 93% of them singletons. Sequenced material: peripheral blood, taken on day 0 of AZD1222 vaccination. The receptors stem from an adult in good health.

V and J are TRBV19 and TRBJ2-7, with D tentatively TRBD2 (6 bases). CDR3 size: 15 residues. Germline V gene sequence: CDR1 LNHDA, CDR2 SQIVND (reference sequence). Trimming took 4 bases from V and 2 from J, leaving 15 bases between them. The CDR3 here is CASSTSGGATYEQYF. In DNA form, the CDR3 reads TGTGCCAGTAGTACAAGTGGCGGGGCCACCTACGAGCAGTACTTC.

The chain combines TRBV5-1 with TRBJ1-1, with TRBD1 matching 11 bases. The CDR3 contains 14 residues. Germline V gives CDR1 SGHRS, CDR2 YFSETQ. With V trimmed by 5 bases and J by 7 bases, 7 bases remained unmatched. CDR3 in DNA: TGCGCCAGCAGTCTGGACAGGGGGCGCGATGAAGCTTTCTTT. As protein: CASSLDRGRDEAFF.

The chain couples TRBV7-2 to TRBJ2-7; the D is unclear. Germline CDR1 reads SGHTA; CDR2 reads FQGNSA. V was pared by 1 base and J by 4 bases, with 8 bases between. The CDR3 consists of 13 residues. CDR3 loop: CASSLVNKYEQYF. In DNA form, the CDR3 reads TGTGCCAGCAGCTTAGTAAATAAGTACGAGCAGTACTTC.

The chain has TRBV5-4 and TRBJ2-2; 7 nucleotides line up with TRBD1. The germline CDR1 and CDR2 sequences are SGHNT and YYREEE (reference sequence). J lost 5 bases, V lost 5 bases, and 6 bases had no gene match. The length of the CDR3 is 14 residues. CDR3 nucleotide sequence: TGTGCCAGCAGTTACAGGGGCGGAACCGGGGAGCTGTTTTTT. Protein product: CASSYRGGTGELFF.

CDR3 sequence: CAWNRQALNTIYF. CDR3 coding DNA: TGTGCCTGGAACCGCCAGGCCCTTAACACCATATATTTT. V is TRBV30 and J is TRBJ1-3, with D unclear. Deletions cut 4 bases from V and 7 bases from J, with 14 bases between. Germline V gives CDR1 GTSNPN, CDR2 SVGIG (reference sequence). This CDR3 spans 13 amino acids.

For the CDR3, the DNA is TGCGCCAGCAGCTTGGCCGGACGGGACTATGGCTACACCTTC. Its translation is CASSLAGRDYGYTF. V usage is TRBV5-1 and J usage is TRBJ1-2, with D uncertain. V dropped 0 bases and J dropped 3 bases, with 9 bases sitting between them. CDR1 is SGHRS and CDR2 is YFSETQ in the germline V gene. The CDR3 contains 14 residues.

This sequence joins TRBV5-6 and TRBJ1-2, with 9 bases that match TRBD1. The J segment lost 7 bases and the V segment lost 4 bases, leaving 5 bases of the junction unmatched. Looked up from germline, CDR1 is SGHDT and CDR2 is YYEEEE. The CDR3 runs to 13 residues. The CDR3 sequence: CASSGGQGFGYTF. In nucleotides, the CDR3 is TGTGCCAGCAGCGGGGGACAGGGATTTGGCTACACCTTC.

V and J are TRBV7-3 and TRBJ2-5, with a possible D match to TRBD2 (5 bases). Germline V CDR1 and CDR2: SGHTA, FQGTGA. CDR3 length equals 15 residues. V gave up 5 bases and J gave up 1 base, with 14 bases separating them. The CDR3 coding sequence is TGTGCCAGCAGCCTTTTGAGGGCCCCCCAAGAGACCCAGTACTTC. Its translation is CASSLLRAPQETQYF.

The chain combines TRBV30 with TRBJ1-2, with D hard to call. Germline V gene sequence: CDR1 GTSNPN, CDR2 SVGIG (reference sequence). CDR3 length: 11 amino acids. Trimming shortened V by 1 base and J by 9 bases, and 9 bases separated the two germline ends. The CDR3 spells CAWSARPSYTF. In nucleotides, the CDR3 is TGTGCCTGGAGTGCACGGCCCAGCTACACCTTC.

In its sample, this clone was seen once. This chain links TRBV19 with TRBJ1-1; TRBD1 matches at 9 bases. The CDR3 length is 13 residues. Germline V CDR1 and CDR2: LNHDA, SQIVND (reference sequence). Losses at the gene ends were 5 bases for V and 7 bases for J; bases not matched to a gene: 5. The chain's CDR3 is CASSPGQGREAFF. For the CDR3, the DNA is TGTGCCAGTAGTCCGGGACAGGGCCGTGAAGCTTTCTTT.

This chain connects TRBV10-3 to TRBJ2-4, with TRBD1 identical over 12 bases. Trimming removed 4 bases from V and 8 bases from J; junction bases left unmatched: 3. The CDR3 covers 14 residues. Looked up from germline, CDR1 is ENHRY and CDR2 is SYGVKD. CDR3: CAISVGTGGDIQYF. In DNA form, the CDR3 reads TGTGCCATCAGTGTGGGGACAGGGGGCGACATTCAGTACTTC.

The CDR3 region is CASSSGQGMDSPLHF. The CDR3 bases are TGTGCCAGCAGTTCGGGACAGGGGATGGATTCACCCCTCCACTTT. This sequence joins TRBV6-5 and TRBJ1-6, with 10 bases lining up with TRBD1. The V gene's germline CDR1 is MNHEY and CDR2 SVGAGI. This CDR3 is 15 amino acids long. V was pared by 4 bases and J by 8 bases, with 5 bases of the junction left unmatched.

The rearrangement uses TRBV20-1 and TRBJ1-2, with 9 bases identical to TRBD1. The CDR3 length is 15 residues. Germline loops: CDR1 DFQATT, CDR2 SNEGSKA (reference sequence). V dropped 3 bases and J dropped 5; count of bases not matched to a gene: 10. CDR3 bases: TGCAGTGCTAGTGAACTCCGGGACAGGGCGTATGGCTACACCTTC. It yields the protein CSASELRDRAYGYTF.

The genes are TRBV18 and TRBJ2-7; TRBD2 aligns across 7 bases. CDR1 KGHSH and CDR2 LQKENI come from the germline V gene. J lost 3 bases, V lost 6 bases, and 11 bases had no gene match. This CDR3 is 15 amino acids long. The CDR3 region is CASSFLSQRDYEQYF. CDR3 sequence (DNA): TGTGCCAGCTCCTTTCTTAGTCAGCGGGACTACGAGCAGTACTTC.

The chain carries TRBV18 and TRBJ1-1, with D tentatively TRBD1 (6 bases). The CDR3 totals 11 residues. V lost 8 bases to trimming and J lost 4 bases, with 8 bases between them. CDR1 is KGHSH, CDR2 LQKENI, per germline. The CDR3 region has the DNA TGTGCCAGCGCAGGGGTCACTGAAGCTTTCTTT. Residues: CASAGVTEAFF.

The chain joins TRBV6-5 to TRBJ2-7, with 12 bases that match TRBD2. V gave up 6 bases and J gave up 4 bases; unmatched junction bases: 4. The CDR3 contains 14 residues. Germline V gene sequence: CDR1 MNHEY, CDR2 SVGAGI. The CDR3 region has the DNA TGTGCCAGCAGCCGACTAGCGGGAGCGTACGAGCAGTACTTC. Amino acid sequence: CASSRLAGAYEQYF.

The J gene is TRBJ2-5, the V gene TRBV14; D unclear. V lost 4 bases and J 4 bases, leaving 10 bases between the germline ends. The CDR3 contains 13 residues. The germline CDR1 and CDR2 sequences are SGHDN and FVKESK. CDR3 DNA: TGTGCCAGCAGCCGGCAAATGCGAGAGACCCAGTACTTC. Translation gives CASSRQMRETQYF. The variable domain in full, with the rest retrieved from reference TRBV14 and TRBJ2-5, is EAGVTQFPSHSVIEKGQTVTLRCDPISGHDNLYWYRRVMGKEIKFLLHFVKESKQDESGMPNNRFLAERTGGTYSTLKVQPAELEDSGVYFCASSRQMRETQYFGPGTRLLVL.

This chain links TRBV9 with TRBJ1-2; 7 nucleotides align to TRBD1. Trimming removed 2 bases from V and 5 bases from J; junction bases left unmatched: 3. The CDR3 totals 13 residues. Germline values: CDR1 SGDLS, CDR2 YYNGEE. The CDR3 nucleotides read TGTGCCAGCAGCGTCGGGACAGATTATGGCTACACCTTC. It translates to CASSVGTDYGYTF.

The genes are TRBV5-1 and TRBJ2-3, with TRBD2 identical over 10 bases. Germline-derived CDR1 and CDR2 are SGHRS and YFSETQ. CDR3 length: 16 residues. V trimming: 2 bases; J trimming: 1 base; junction bases outside the gene matches: 4. In DNA, the CDR3 is TGCGCCAGCAGCTTCGGTGGGACTAGCGGCACAGATACGCAGTATTTT. Translation gives CASSFGGTSGTDTQYF.

The CDR3 loop is CASRNSRALSGANVLTF. For the CDR3, the DNA is TGTGCCAGTAGAAACAGCCGGGCGCTCTCTGGGGCCAACGTCCTGACTTTC. V is TRBV19 and J is TRBJ2-6; D gene unclear. This CDR3 comprises 17 residues. V lost 6 bases, J lost 0 bases, and 15 bases lay in between. Germline loops: CDR1 LNHDA, CDR2 SQIVND (reference sequence).

This clone was detected only once. The chain employs TRBV2 and TRBJ1-5; 10 bases line up with TRBD1. The CDR3 consists of 16 residues. V lost 6 bases, J lost 7 bases, and 12 bases stayed unmatched. Per germline, CDR1 SNHLY and CDR2 FYNNEI. CDR3 DNA sequence: TGTGCCAGCAGGGTCGGGACAGGGGAGGTCAGGCAGCCCCAGCATTTT. Protein sequence: CASRVGTGEVRQPQHF.

This chain joins TRBV6-5 and TRBJ1-1; maybe TRBD1 (6 bases). The CDR3 totals 12 residues. V was pared by 8 bases and J by 7 bases, with 14 bases between. CDR1 is MNHEY and CDR2 is SVGAGI in the germline V gene. The CDR3: CASLQGIFEAFF. In DNA form, the CDR3 reads TGTGCCAGCCTGCAGGGGATCTTTGAAGCTTTCTTT.

This chain joins TRBV27 and TRBJ1-2; 10 bases align to TRBD1. Germline V gene sequence: CDR1 MNHEY, CDR2 SMNVEV (reference sequence). The CDR3 covers 18 residues. V lost 5 bases to trimming and J lost 4 bases; unmatched junction nucleotides: 16. CDR3 nucleotides: TGTGCCAGCAGTCAAAGAACCGGGACAGGGGACAAACTCTATGGCTACACCTTC. Translated, it gives CASSQRTGTGDKLYGYTF.

V usage is TRBV7-2 and J usage is TRBJ2-5; D possibly corresponds to TRBD1 (6 bases). There are 14 residues in the CDR3. Germline values: CDR1 SGHTA, CDR2 FQGNSA. V shed 4 bases and J shed 5 bases, with 14 bases lying between them. Here the CDR3 DNA reads TGTGCCAGCAGCTCTATGCTCAGGGGTGAGACCCAGTACTTC. Translation: CASSSMLRGETQYF.

This clone has a single count. The chain couples TRBV7-2 to TRBJ1-2; TRBD1 matches 8 bases. After removal of 2 bases from V and 8 bases from J, the junction contained 10 bases not matched to a gene. CDR3 length: 15 amino acids. Germline V lookup: CDR1 SGHTA, CDR2 FQGNSA. The CDR3 is CASSLKNWTGFGYTF. The CDR3 bases are TGTGCCAGCAGCTTAAAAAACTGGACAGGGTTCGGCTACACCTTC.

The genes are TRBV6-4 and TRBJ2-2; 9 bases match TRBD1. J lost 6 bases, V lost 6 bases, and 8 bases had no gene match. CDR3 length: 15 amino acids. Germline V lookup: CDR1 MRHNA, CDR2 SNTAGT. The chain's CDR3 is CASRGTGGGPGELFF. Written as DNA, the CDR3 is TGTGCCAGCAGGGGAACAGGGGGCGGACCCGGGGAGCTGTTTTTT.

The chain recombines TRBV7-9 with TRBJ1-4, with D tentatively TRBD1 (6 bases). Trimming took off 5 bases at V and 5 bases at J, with 9 bases between the two ends. This CDR3 contains 13 residues. Germline assignment: CDR1 SEHNR and CDR2 FQNEAQ (reference sequence). CDR3 loop: CASSGTKNEKLFF. CDR3 DNA sequence: TGTGCCAGCAGCGGGACAAAGAATGAAAAACTGTTTTTT.

V usage is TRBV28 and J usage is TRBJ1-3; a weak D match, TRBD1 (5 bases). Trimming pared 8 bases from V and 4 bases from J, leaving 9 bases between. This CDR3 has 12 amino acids. Germline assignment: CDR1 MDHEN and CDR2 SYDVKM. In DNA, the CDR3 is TGTGCCAGCCGGGAGGGGGGAAACACCATATATTTT. Its protein product is CASREGGNTIYF.

This clone occurred once. V gene TRBV5-4 combines with J gene TRBJ2-1, with TRBD2 identical over 16 bases. Per germline, CDR1 SGHNT and CDR2 YYREEE (reference sequence). This CDR3 has 16 residues. With V trimmed by 4 bases and J by 7 bases, 5 bases remained unmatched. CDR3 DNA: TGTGCCAGCAGCCACGGGACTAGCGGGAGGGCGAATGAGCAGTTCTTC. Its protein product is CASSHGTSGRANEQFF.

The V gene is TRBV27, the J gene TRBJ2-7; unclear D gene. Deletions cut 1 base from V and 1 base from J, with 8 bases between. The V gene's germline CDR1 is MNHEY and CDR2 SMNVEV (reference sequence). There are 14 residues in the CDR3. CDR3 residues: CASSLYPDSYEQYF. DNA of the CDR3: TGTGCCAGCAGTTTATATCCGGATTCCTACGAGCAGTACTTC.

The chain has TRBV6-5 and TRBJ1-3; D remains unclear. V lost 7 bases, J lost 2 bases, and 15 bases lay in between. This CDR3 has 15 amino acids. Germline lookup yields CDR1 MNHEY and CDR2 SVGAGI. The CDR3 DNA sequence: TGTGCCAGCATCGTTGGGTTGGGGACTGGAAACACCATATATTTT. The encoded protein is CASIVGLGTGNTIYF.